These 24 T cell receptor beta chains came from one sample sequenced in a study of T cell responses to AZD1222 COVID-19 vaccine. Measured with immunoSEQ multiplex PCR; TCRdb has only the in-frame clones, and not every one. The sample shows about 120,000 clones, around nine tenths of them seen only once. The sequencing here drew on peripheral blood, taken on day 0 of AZD1222 vaccination. The receptor set was obtained from an adult in good health.

This sequence joins TRBV24-1 and TRBJ2-2; 8 bases are shared with TRBD2. Unmatched junction bases numbered 6, after V lost 5 bases and J lost 5 bases. The CDR3 contains 15 residues. Germline V gives CDR1 KGHDR, CDR2 SFDVKD. The CDR3 loop reads CATSATRGVTGELFF. In DNA form, the CDR3 reads TGTGCCACCAGTGCCACGCGGGGGGTGACCGGGGAGCTGTTTTTT.

The rearrangement uses TRBV5-4 and TRBJ2-3; 7 bases align to TRBD1. The CDR3 has 15 residues. The germline gives CDR1 SGHNT, CDR2 YYREEE (reference sequence). V was clipped by 4 bases and J by 6 bases; unmatched bases: 11. The CDR3 DNA is TGTGCCAGCAGCCCCGGGACAGTAGGATTGGATACGCAGTATTTT. Translation gives CASSPGTVGLDTQYF.

The chain uses TRBV30 and TRBJ1-1, with D perhaps TRBD1 (5 bases). V shed 5 bases and J shed 4 bases, with 14 bases lying between them. Germline CDR1 GTSNPN, CDR2 SVGIG (reference sequence). The CDR3 contains 13 residues. DNA of the CDR3: TGTGCCTGGGGGGCGGGGAGGGCCACTGAAGCTTTCTTT. Translation: CAWGAGRATEAFF.

The chain is built from TRBV9 and TRBJ1-5, with D hard to call. Trimming left V 3 bases short and J 9 bases short, with 16 bases between. Germline V gives CDR1 SGDLS, CDR2 YYNGEE. The CDR3 consists of 14 residues. CDR3 DNA: TGTGCCAGCAGCGCCGGATCCAAGGGCTGGCCCCAGCATTTT. Translated, it gives CASSAGSKGWPQHF.

V gene TRBV5-1 combines with J gene TRBJ2-1; 8 bases align to TRBD2. Germline V lookup: CDR1 SGHRS, CDR2 YFSETQ. V was clipped by 6 bases and J by 7 bases; unmatched bases: 18. The CDR3 has 17 residues. CDR3 sequence reads: CASTPHGGGLSLNEQFF. For the CDR3, the DNA is TGCGCCAGCACCCCCCACGGCGGGGGGCTTTCACTTAATGAGCAGTTCTTC.

The CDR3: CASNLGLAASYEQYF. CDR3 coding DNA: TGCGCCAGCAACCTAGGACTAGCGGCTTCCTACGAGCAGTACTTC. The rearrangement uses TRBV5-1 and TRBJ2-7; TRBD2 matches at 10 bases. CDR1 and CDR2 from the germline V gene are SGHRS and YFSETQ. V trimming: 6 bases; J trimming: 1 base; junction bases outside the gene matches: 7. The CDR3 length is 15 residues.

The chain uses TRBV28 and TRBJ1-2; the D is unclear. V lost 4 bases, J lost 5 bases, and 8 bases lay in between. The CDR3 covers 12 residues. Germline V lookup: CDR1 MDHEN, CDR2 SYDVKM. The CDR3 bases are TGTGCCAGCAGTTCGTCCCATTATGGCTACACCTTC. This translates into CASSSSHYGYTF.

The sample holds a few counts of this clone. The CDR3 region has the DNA TGTGCCAGCAGTCGCGGGACGGGCACCGGGGAGCTGTTTTTT. It codes for CASSRGTGTGELFF. The genes are TRBV28 and TRBJ2-2, with D perhaps matching TRBD2 (6 bases). The CDR3 extends over 14 amino acids. Trimming stripped 5 bases from V and 4 bases from J, with 11 bases between. Germline V gene data show CDR1 as MDHEN and CDR2 as SYDVKM.

In this sample, this clone turned up once. The chain uses TRBV28 and TRBJ1-2, with 8 bases aligning to TRBD1. Germline lookup yields CDR1 MDHEN and CDR2 SYDVKM. J lost 2 bases, V lost 7 bases, and 6 bases had no gene match. The CDR3 totals 14 residues. The CDR3 DNA is TGTGCCAGCACCGCCACAGGGGGAAACTATGGCTACACCTTC. The encoded protein is CASTATGGNYGYTF.

This clone showed up just once. This sequence joins TRBV4-3 and TRBJ2-7; the D call may be TRBD1 or TRBD2 (5 bases each). The CDR3 spans 14 residues. CDR1 is LGHNA, CDR2 YSLEER, per germline. The V end was cut by 1 base, the J end by 5 bases, with 12 bases between. The chain's CDR3 is CASSQVRGSDEQYF. The CDR3 DNA follows: TGCGCCAGCAGCCAAGTGAGGGGCTCGGACGAGCAGTACTTC.

This sequence joins TRBV5-4 and TRBJ2-5; the D is unclear. The CDR3 length is 14 residues. Germline CDR1 reads SGHNT; CDR2 reads YYREEE (reference sequence). Trimming removed 0 bases from V and 1 base from J, with 7 bases in between. The CDR3 region has the DNA TGTGCCAGCAGCTTGGTGGCAAGCCAAGAGACCCAGTACTTC. Encoded protein: CASSLVASQETQYF.

In its sample, this clone was seen a few times. The CDR3 bases are TGTGCCAGCAGTTACGCCTCCTTGGGCAGGGAGGCCTACACCTTC. Translated: CASSYASLGREAYTF. V is TRBV6-2 or TRBV6-3 and J is TRBJ1-2; D might be TRBD1 (5 bases). V was shortened by 2 bases and J by 10 bases, with 20 bases between the two germline ends. This CDR3 region has 15 residues. CDR1 is MNHEY, CDR2 SVGEGT, per germline.

In this sample, this clone turned up a few times. The J gene is TRBJ1-1, the V gene TRBV28; D may be TRBD1 (5 bases). The CDR3 has 17 amino acids. The V gene lost 2 bases and the J gene lost 1 base, with 17 bases spanning the gap. Germline V gives CDR1 MDHEN, CDR2 SYDVKM. This chain's CDR3 is CASSLGGSGGRNTEAFF. CDR3 nucleotides: TGTGCCAGCAGTTTAGGGGGGAGTGGAGGGCGGAACACTGAAGCTTTCTTT.

The V and J genes are TRBV6-2 or TRBV6-3 and TRBJ1-2; D is unresolved. The V end lost 2 bases, the J end lost 5 bases, and 9 bases lay between the germline ends. The CDR3 runs to 13 residues. Germline lookup yields CDR1 MNHEY and CDR2 SVGEGT. As DNA, the CDR3 is TGTGCCAGCAGTTACGGTGCGGGGTATGGCTACACCTTC. It encodes CASSYGAGYGYTF.

J is TRBJ2-4 and V is TRBV28, with D tentatively TRBD1 (6 bases). The germline V and J ends were trimmed by 2 bases and 9 bases, with 8 bases remaining between them. Germline CDR1 MDHEN, CDR2 SYDVKM. The CDR3 is made up of 12 amino acids. CDR3 protein: CASSLTGSIQYF. In DNA, the CDR3 is TGTGCCAGCAGTTTAACAGGGTCCATTCAGTACTTC.

The rearrangement links TRBV7-8 to TRBJ1-1; tentatively, D is TRBD1 (6 bases). Trimming removed 3 bases at V and 4 bases at J, with 15 bases between. The length of the CDR3 is 15 residues. Germline CDR1 SGHVS, CDR2 FQNEAQ. CDR3 nucleotide sequence: TGTGCCAGCAGCTTCCTTGGGGGGGCGGGCACTGAAGCTTTCTTT. Amino acid sequence: CASSFLGGAGTEAFF.

J is TRBJ2-1 and V is TRBV29-1; 7 bases align to TRBD2. The J segment lost 2 bases and the V segment lost 7 bases, leaving 5 bases of the junction unmatched. Per the germline V gene, CDR1 is SQVTM and CDR2 is ANQGSEA. CDR3 size: 13 residues. The CDR3 is CSATSETYNEQFF. CDR3 nucleotides: TGCAGCGCCACTAGCGAGACCTACAATGAGCAGTTCTTC.

V and J are TRBV3-1 (or the pseudogene TRBV3-2) and TRBJ1-3; D is unclear. Trimming took 1 base from V and 0 from J, leaving 4 bases between them. Germline-derived CDR1 and CDR2 are LGHDT and YNNKEL (reference sequence). The CDR3 runs 14 residues. CDR3 sequence: CASSQGVSGNTIYF. The CDR3 DNA reads as TGTGCCAGCAGCCAAGGAGTCTCTGGAAACACCATATATTTT.

The rearrangement joins TRBV10-3 to TRBJ2-7; 9 positions agree with TRBD1. Germline V gene sequence: CDR1 ENHRY, CDR2 SYGVKD. J was trimmed by 6 bases and V by 7 bases; bases with no gene match: 7. The CDR3 has 13 residues. In DNA form, the CDR3 reads TGTGCCATCAAGGGGACAGGGCCCTCCGAGCAGTACTTC. Translated, it gives CAIKGTGPSEQYF.

The J gene is TRBJ2-7, the V gene TRBV5-1, with TRBD1 as a possible D gene (6 bases). Trimming cost V 2 bases and J 0 bases, with 9 bases left between them. This CDR3 is built from 14 residues. CDR1 SGHRS and CDR2 YFSETQ come from the germline V gene. CDR3 amino acids: CASSFRDTSYEQYF. DNA for the CDR3: TGCGCCAGCAGCTTCCGGGACACCTCCTACGAGCAGTACTTC. Using reference TRBV5-1 and TRBJ2-7 for the parts outside the CDR3, the full variable domain is KAGVTQTPRYLIKTRGQQVTLSCSPISGHRSVSWYQQTPGQGLQFLFEYFSETQRNKGNFPGRFSGRQFSNSRSEMNVSTLELGDSALYLCASSFRDTSYEQYFGPGTRLTVT.

The DNA for the CDR3 is TGTGCCAGCAGCTTGATAGCGGACAATGAGCAGTTCTTC. Translated: CASSLIADNEQFF. This chain links TRBV5-4 with TRBJ2-1; weak D call: TRBD2 (6 bases). Germline CDR1 SGHNT, CDR2 YYREEE (reference sequence). V was shortened by 1 base and J by 5 bases, with 7 bases between the two germline ends. The CDR3 has 13 amino acids.

The V gene is TRBV19, the J gene TRBJ1-5, with unresolved D. CDR3 length: 16 residues. V was shortened by 0 bases and J by 0 bases, with 9 bases between the two germline ends. CDR1 and CDR2 from the germline V gene are LNHDA and SQIVND (reference sequence). CDR3 sequence reads: CASSIEGLNSNQPQHF. The CDR3 DNA follows: TGTGCCAGTAGTATAGAGGGGTTAAATAGCAATCAGCCCCAGCATTTT. The entire variable domain, with the rest obtained from reference TRBV19 and TRBJ1-5, is as follows: DGGITQSPKYLFRKEGQNVTLSCEQNLNHDAMYWYRQDPGQGLRLIYYSQIVNDFQKGDIAEGYSVSREKKESFPLTVTSAQKNPTAFYLCASSIEGLNSNQPQHFGDGTRLSIL.

The chain is built from TRBV28 and TRBJ2-1, with a tentative D call TRBD2 (5 bases). CDR1 and CDR2 from the germline V gene are MDHEN and SYDVKM. Trimming removed 4 bases at V and 9 bases at J, with 16 bases between. The length of the CDR3 is 14 residues. CDR3 sequence: CASSSHTRSGEQFF. As DNA, the CDR3 is TGTGCCAGCAGTTCCCATACTAGGTCGGGTGAGCAGTTCTTC.

The chain links TRBV23-1 to TRBJ2-7; possibly TRBD2 for D (5 bases). TRBV23-1 is reported as an ORF; its role is uncertain. The V end lost 0 bases, the J end lost 0 bases, and 9 bases lay between the germline ends. This CDR3 region has 15 residues. The CDR3 nucleotides are TGCGCCAGCAGTCAATCGAGGGTCACCTCCTACGAGCAGTACTTC. Translated: CASSQSRVTSYEQYF.